This is a list of T cell receptor beta chains from one sample in a study. TCRdb fed the 5' RACE reads into MiXCR, producing one record per CDR3 protein. This table has more than 9,500 distinct CDR3 sequences, just over 50% appearing once. Sequencing was done on a sample of tumor-infiltrating Tregs sorted from the breast tumor. The receptors shown here come from a female donor with breast cancer. CDR3s leave out the opening cysteine and the closing phenylalanine or tryptophan. Each record gives: V gene, CDR3 protein.

>TRBV20-1
SARVPERQETQY
>TRBV6-5
ASSYTQGDGYT
>TRBV4-3
ASSHGTADQETQY
>TRBV29-1
SVETGTQY
>TRBV12-3/TRBV12-4
ASRTDISYNEQF
>TRBV5-1
ASSLDREDEQF
>TRBV7-2
ASSTGRTSGGYT
>TRBV5-1
ASGGIGRPRPLTSTDTQY
>TRBV4-2
ASSPQGAVDYEQY
>TRBV28
ASSGGSETQY
>TRBV20-1
SASADYRPEQF
>TRBV6-1
ASSLQGVDGYT
>TRBV15
ATSRSGQTYEQY
>TRBV29-1
SVARGPTQY
>TRBV4-3
ASSPNLETGELF
>TRBV20-1
SASRGEWITDTQY
>TRBV7-8
ASSRAPRGSGEQF
>TRBV3-1
ASSQVQGGNQPQH
>TRBV7-9
ASGRGLNTGELF
>TRBV20-1
SARDITSGRLNEQF
>TRBV5-6
ASSLTRSRANEQF
>TRBV20-1
SARDSAPT
>TRBV20-1
SAYRDGGQEPQH
>TRBV28
ASTRGRNSPLH
>TRBV12-3/TRBV12-4
ASSLNDEQF
>TRBV7-9
ASSTAGGRNEQF
>TRBV7-2
ASSRTMLEEETQY
>TRBV20-1
SARGRAIYNEQF
>TRBV5-1
ASSSDTTYEQY
>TRBV29-1
SVTSPNYGYT
>TRBV12-3/TRBV12-4
ASSRPTTEQF
>TRBV20-1
SARDWTGGTGELF
>TRBV20-1
SASARLGHNEQF
>TRBV20-1
SARPGRRIYEQY
>TRBV7-2
ASSYVSGTDTQY
>TRBV4-2
ASSQRIRDREETQY
>TRBV12-3/TRBV12-4
ASRLTGGAYNEQF
>TRBV20-1
SARGGDQPQH
>TRBV30
AWSDRAYDLGIGANVLT
>TRBV6-2/TRBV6-3
ASSFVGQTYEQY
>TRBV20-1
SAEKLAGTYNEQF
>TRBV7-3
ASSLTAPNEQF
>TRBV12-3/TRBV12-4
ASRKGPASTDTQY
>TRBV12-3/TRBV12-4
ASSQTGPNTEAF
>TRBV6-5
ASSQILSDTVGANVLT